This T cell receptor (beta chain) was captured in a study of tumor and adjacent non-tumor tissue in lung cancer. Study-wide results and caveats: Tumor tissue had significantly higher TCR diversity than normal lung.

Three rounds of nested PCR, following a modified ARM-PCR protocol, produced the TCRbeta library. TCRdb reprocessed the multiplex PCR reads via MiXCR and lists one record per CDR3 protein. The sample holds over 100,000 distinct CDR3 sequences, over 55% seen once. The CDR3 has 12 residues. V was trimmed by 2 bases and J by 11 bases, leaving 12 bases between them. RNA was extracted from bulk tissue without any cell sorting. More than 3 cm separated this lung sample from the edge of the tumor. This clonotype was seen a single time. Its antigen is as yet unknown. The V call is TRBV12-3 or TRBV12-4, the J call TRBJ1-1; the D is unclear. The sequence came from a man in his sixties with non-small cell lung cancer. Input material: distant non-tumor lung tissue. CDR3 amino acids: CASSLRWGSAFF. The CDR3 bases are TGTGCCAGCAGTTTAAGGTGGGGTAGTGCTTTCTTT.